A single sample gave rise to the 2 T cell receptor beta chains below, sequenced in a study of T-cell reconstitution after alpha-beta-depleted transplantation in children. Molecular barcoding with unique molecular identifiers was used for the TCRbeta library. Each CDR3 protein gets one entry after TCRdb re-called the PCR reads with MiXCR. The data show some 590,000 distinct CDR3 sequences, more than 9% seen once. This material consisted of PBMCs from the stem cell graft donor, taken from the stem cell graft. All receptors come from a human donor who donated a stem cell graft to a child with acute myeloid leukemia.

A few counts support this clonotype. The J gene is TRBJ2-7, the V gene TRBV29-1; D perhaps matches TRBD2 (5 bases). The CDR3 length is 11 residues. CDR1 and CDR2 (germline): SQVTM, ANQGSEA. V was shortened by 7 bases and J by 6 bases, with 13 bases between the two germline ends. The CDR3 DNA reads as TGCAGCGCCGAGTCGGGGTCCGAGCAGTACTTC. Its translation: CSAESGSEQYF.

This clonotype was detected a few times. The J gene is TRBJ1-2, the V gene TRBV10-3, with no clear D. The CDR3 consists of 14 residues. Looked up from germline, CDR1 is ENHRY and CDR2 is SYGVKD. Trimming stripped 4 bases from V and 1 base from J, with 10 bases between. The CDR3 loop is CAISGTVDNYGYTF. The CDR3 DNA is TGTGCCATCAGTGGGACGGTCGATAACTATGGCTACACCTTC.